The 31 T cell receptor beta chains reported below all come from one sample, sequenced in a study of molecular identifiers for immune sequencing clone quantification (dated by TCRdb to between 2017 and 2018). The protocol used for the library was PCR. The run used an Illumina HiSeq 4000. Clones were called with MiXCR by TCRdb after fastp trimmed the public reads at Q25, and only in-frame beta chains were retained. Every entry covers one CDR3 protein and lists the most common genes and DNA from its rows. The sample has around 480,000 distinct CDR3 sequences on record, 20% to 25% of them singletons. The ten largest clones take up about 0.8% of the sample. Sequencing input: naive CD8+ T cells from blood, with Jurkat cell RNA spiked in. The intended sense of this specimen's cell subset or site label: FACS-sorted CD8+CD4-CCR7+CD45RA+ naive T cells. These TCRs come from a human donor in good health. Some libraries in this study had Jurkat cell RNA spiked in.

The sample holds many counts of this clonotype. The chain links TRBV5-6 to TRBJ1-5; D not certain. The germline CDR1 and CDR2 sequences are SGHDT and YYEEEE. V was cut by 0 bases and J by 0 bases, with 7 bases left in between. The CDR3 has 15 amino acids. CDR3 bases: TGTGCCAGCAGCTTGGACGGGGATAGCAATCAGCCCCAGCATTTT. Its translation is CASSLDGDSNQPQHF. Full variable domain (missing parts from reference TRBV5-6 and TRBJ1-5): DAGVTQSPTHLIKTRGQQVTLRCSPKSGHDTVSWYQQALGQGPQFIFQYYEEEERQRGNFPDRFSGHQFPNYSSELNVNALLLGDSALYLCASSLDGDSNQPQHFGDGTRLSIL.

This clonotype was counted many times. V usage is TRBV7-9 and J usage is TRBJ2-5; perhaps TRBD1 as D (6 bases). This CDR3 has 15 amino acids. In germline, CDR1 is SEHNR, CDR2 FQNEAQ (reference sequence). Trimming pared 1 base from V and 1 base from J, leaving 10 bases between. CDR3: CASSLGIGGQETQYF. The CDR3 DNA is TGTGCCAGCAGCTTAGGCATAGGGGGCCAAGAGACCCAGTACTTC.

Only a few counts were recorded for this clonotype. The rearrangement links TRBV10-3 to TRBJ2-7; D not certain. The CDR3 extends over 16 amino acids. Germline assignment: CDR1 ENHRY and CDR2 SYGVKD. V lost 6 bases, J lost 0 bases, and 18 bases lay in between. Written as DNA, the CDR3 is TGTGCCATCAGCGACCCCGGACGGATTAGCTCCTACGAGCAGTACTTC. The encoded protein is CAISDPGRISSYEQYF.

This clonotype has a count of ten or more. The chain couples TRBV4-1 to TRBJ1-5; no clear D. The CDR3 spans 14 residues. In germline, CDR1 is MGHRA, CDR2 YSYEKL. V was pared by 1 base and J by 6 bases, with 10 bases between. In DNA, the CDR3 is TGCGCCAGCAGCCAAGTAGGGTTTGGTCAGCCCCAGCATTTT. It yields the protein CASSQVGFGQPQHF.

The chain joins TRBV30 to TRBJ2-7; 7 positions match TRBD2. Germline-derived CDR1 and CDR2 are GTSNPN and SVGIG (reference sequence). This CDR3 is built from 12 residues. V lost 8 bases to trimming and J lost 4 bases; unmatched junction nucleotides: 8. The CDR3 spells CAVGGDQYEQYF. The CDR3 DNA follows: TGTGCCGTTGGGGGGGATCAGTACGAGCAGTACTTC.

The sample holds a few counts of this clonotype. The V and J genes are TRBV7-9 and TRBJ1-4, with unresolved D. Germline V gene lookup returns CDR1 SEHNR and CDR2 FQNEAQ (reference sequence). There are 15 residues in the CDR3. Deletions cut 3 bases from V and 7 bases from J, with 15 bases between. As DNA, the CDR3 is TGTGCCAGCAGCTTGTCCGACACGGCTGCTGAAAAACTGTTTTTT. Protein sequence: CASSLSDTAAEKLFF.

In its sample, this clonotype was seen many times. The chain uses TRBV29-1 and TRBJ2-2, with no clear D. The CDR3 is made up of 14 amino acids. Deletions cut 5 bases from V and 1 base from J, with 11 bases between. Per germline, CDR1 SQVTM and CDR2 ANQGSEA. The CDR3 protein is CSVLWTENTGELFF. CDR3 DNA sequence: TGCAGCGTTCTTTGGACGGAGAACACCGGGGAGCTGTTTTTT.

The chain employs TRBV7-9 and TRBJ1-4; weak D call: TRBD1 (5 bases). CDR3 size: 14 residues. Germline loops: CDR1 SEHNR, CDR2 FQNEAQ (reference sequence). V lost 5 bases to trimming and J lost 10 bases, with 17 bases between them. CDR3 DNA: TGTGCCAGCAGCCGGGACGGAGTTAGTGGAAAACTGTTTTTT. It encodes CASSRDGVSGKLFF.

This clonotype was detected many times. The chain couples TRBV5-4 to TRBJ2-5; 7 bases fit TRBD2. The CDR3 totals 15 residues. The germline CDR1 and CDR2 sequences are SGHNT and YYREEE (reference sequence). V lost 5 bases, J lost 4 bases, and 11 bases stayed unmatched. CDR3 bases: TGTGCCAGCAGTCCGGCTAGCGGCAGTTTAGAGACCCAGTACTTC. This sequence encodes CASSPASGSLETQYF. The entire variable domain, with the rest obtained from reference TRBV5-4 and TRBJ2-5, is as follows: ETGVTQSPTHLIKTRGQQVTLRCSSQSGHNTVSWYQQALGQGPQFIFQYYREEENGRGNFPPRFSGLQFPNYSSELNVNALELDDSALYLCASSPASGSLETQYFGPGTRLLVL.

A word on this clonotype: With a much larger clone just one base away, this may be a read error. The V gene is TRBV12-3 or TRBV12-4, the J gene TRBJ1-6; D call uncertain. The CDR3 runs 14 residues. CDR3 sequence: CTSSLTGVYSPLHF. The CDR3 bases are TGTACCAGCAGTTTAACGGGAGTGTATTCACCCCTCCACTTT.

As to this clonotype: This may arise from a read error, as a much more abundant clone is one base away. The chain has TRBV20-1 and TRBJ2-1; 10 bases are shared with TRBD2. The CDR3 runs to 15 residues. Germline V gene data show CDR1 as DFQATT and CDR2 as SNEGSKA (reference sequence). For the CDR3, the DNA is TGCAGTGCTAGATCCGGACTAGCGGCCTACAGTGAGCAGTTCTTC. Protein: CSARSGLAAYSEQFF.

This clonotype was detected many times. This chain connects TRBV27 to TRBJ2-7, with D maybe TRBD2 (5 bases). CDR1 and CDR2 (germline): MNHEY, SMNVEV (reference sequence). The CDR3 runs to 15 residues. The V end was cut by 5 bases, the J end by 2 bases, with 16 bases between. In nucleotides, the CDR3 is TGTGCCAGCAGTCCCACCACGAGCGGCCCCTACGAGCAGTACTTC. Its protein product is CASSPTTSGPYEQYF.

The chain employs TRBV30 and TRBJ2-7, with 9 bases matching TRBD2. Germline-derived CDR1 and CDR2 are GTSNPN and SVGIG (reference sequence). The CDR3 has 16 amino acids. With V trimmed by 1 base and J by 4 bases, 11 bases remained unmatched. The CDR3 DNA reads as TGTGCCTGGAGTGCAATGTCTAGCGGGACTTGGTACGAGCAGTACTTC. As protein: CAWSAMSSGTWYEQYF. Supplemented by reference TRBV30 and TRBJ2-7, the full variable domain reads SQTIHQWPATLVQPVGSPLSLECTVEGTSNPNLYWYRQAAGRGLQLLFYSVGIGQISSEVPQNLSASRPQDRQFILSSKKLLLSDSGFYLCAWSAMSSGTWYEQYFGPGTRLTVT.

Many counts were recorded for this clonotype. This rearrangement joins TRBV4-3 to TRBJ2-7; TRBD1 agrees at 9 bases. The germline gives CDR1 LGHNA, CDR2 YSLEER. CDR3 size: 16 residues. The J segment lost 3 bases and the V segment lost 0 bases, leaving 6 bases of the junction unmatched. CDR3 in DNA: TGCGCCAGCAGCCAAGATCGACAGGGGGTAAACTACGAGCAGTACTTC. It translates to CASSQDRQGVNYEQYF.

The CDR3 is CASSLRRDEQFF. CDR3 nucleotides: TGTGCCAGCAGTTTAAGGCGTGATGAGCAGTTCTTC. J is TRBJ2-1 and V is TRBV27; D is ambiguous. Germline CDR1 MNHEY, CDR2 SMNVEV (reference sequence). The V end was cut by 2 bases, the J end by 8 bases, with 7 bases between. The CDR3 length is 12 residues.

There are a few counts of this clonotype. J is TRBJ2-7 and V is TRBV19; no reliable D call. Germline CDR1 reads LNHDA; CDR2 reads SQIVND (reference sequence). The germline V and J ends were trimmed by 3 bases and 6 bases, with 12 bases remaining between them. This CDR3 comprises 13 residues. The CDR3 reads CASSMAGWGEQYF. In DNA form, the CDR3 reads TGTGCCAGTAGTATGGCTGGATGGGGCGAGCAGTACTTC.

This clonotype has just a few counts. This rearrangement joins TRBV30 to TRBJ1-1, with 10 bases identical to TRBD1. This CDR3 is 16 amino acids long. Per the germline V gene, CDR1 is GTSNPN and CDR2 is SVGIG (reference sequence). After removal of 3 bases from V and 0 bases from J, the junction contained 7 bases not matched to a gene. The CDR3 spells CAWRRGQGQMNTEAFF. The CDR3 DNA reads TGTGCCTGGAGAAGGGGACAGGGGCAAATGAACACTGAAGCTTTCTTT.

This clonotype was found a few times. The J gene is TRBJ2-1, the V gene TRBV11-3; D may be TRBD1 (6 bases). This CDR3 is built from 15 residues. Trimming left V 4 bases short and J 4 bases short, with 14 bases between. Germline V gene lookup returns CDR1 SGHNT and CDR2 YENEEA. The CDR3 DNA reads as TGTGCCAGCAGCTCACGACAGGACCTATACAATGAGCAGTTCTTC. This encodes CASSSRQDLYNEQFF.

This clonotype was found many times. The CDR3 region is CASGLVEGGEHNTDTQYF. DNA for the CDR3: TGTGCTAGTGGTTTGGTAGAAGGGGGGGAGCATAACACAGATACGCAGTATTTT. The chain recombines TRBV12-5 with TRBJ2-3, with TRBD2 as a possible D gene (7 bases). CDR1 is LGHNT and CDR2 is FRNRAP in the germline V gene. CDR3 length: 18 residues. Trimming shortened V by 0 bases and J by 2 bases, and 18 bases separated the two germline ends. The full variable domain, its missing parts supplied by reference TRBV12-5 and TRBJ2-3, is DARVTQTPRHKVTEMGQEVTMRCQPILGHNTVFWYRQTMMQGLELLAYFRNRAPLDDSGMPKDRFSAEMPDATLATLKIQPSEPRDSAVYFCASGLVEGGEHNTDTQYFGPGTRLTVL.

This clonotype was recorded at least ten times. CDR3 nucleotides: TGTGCCAGTAGTATTTTCTCTAAAGAGACCCAGTACTTC. The encoded protein is CASSIFSKETQYF. The V gene is TRBV19, the J gene TRBJ2-5; no firm D call. CDR1 is LNHDA, CDR2 SQIVND, per germline (reference sequence). V shed 3 bases and J shed 3 bases, with 8 bases lying between them. CDR3 size: 13 residues.

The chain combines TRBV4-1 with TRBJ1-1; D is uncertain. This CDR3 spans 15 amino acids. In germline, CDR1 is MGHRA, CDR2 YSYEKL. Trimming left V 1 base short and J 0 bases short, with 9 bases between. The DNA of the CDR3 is TGCGCCAGCAGCCAAGTGCCAGGACTGAACACTGAAGCTTTCTTT. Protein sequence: CASSQVPGLNTEAFF.

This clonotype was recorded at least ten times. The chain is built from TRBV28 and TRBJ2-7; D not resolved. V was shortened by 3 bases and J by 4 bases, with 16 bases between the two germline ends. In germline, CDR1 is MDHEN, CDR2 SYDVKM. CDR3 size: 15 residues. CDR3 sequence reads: CASSFANTPEYEQYF. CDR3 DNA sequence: TGTGCCAGCAGTTTCGCTAATACCCCGGAGTACGAGCAGTACTTC.

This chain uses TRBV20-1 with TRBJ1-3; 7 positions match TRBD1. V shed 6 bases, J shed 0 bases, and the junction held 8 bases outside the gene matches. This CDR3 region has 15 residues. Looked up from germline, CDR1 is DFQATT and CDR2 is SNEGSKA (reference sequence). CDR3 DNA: TGCAGTGCGCCTACAGGGGACGCCTCTGGAAACACCATATATTTT. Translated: CSAPTGDASGNTIYF.

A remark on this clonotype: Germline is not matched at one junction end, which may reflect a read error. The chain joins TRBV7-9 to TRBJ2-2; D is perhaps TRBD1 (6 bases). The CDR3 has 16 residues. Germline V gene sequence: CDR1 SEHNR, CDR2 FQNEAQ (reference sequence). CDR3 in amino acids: CASTTDGTPNTGELLF. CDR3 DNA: TGTGCCAGCACCACCGACGGGACACCTAACACCGGGGAGCTGCTTTTT.

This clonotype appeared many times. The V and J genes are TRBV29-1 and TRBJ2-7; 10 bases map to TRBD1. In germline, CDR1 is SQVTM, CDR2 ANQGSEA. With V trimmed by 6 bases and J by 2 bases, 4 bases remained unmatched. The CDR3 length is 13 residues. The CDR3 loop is CSVEGQGTYEQYF. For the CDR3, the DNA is TGCAGCGTCGAGGGACAGGGGACCTACGAGCAGTACTTC.

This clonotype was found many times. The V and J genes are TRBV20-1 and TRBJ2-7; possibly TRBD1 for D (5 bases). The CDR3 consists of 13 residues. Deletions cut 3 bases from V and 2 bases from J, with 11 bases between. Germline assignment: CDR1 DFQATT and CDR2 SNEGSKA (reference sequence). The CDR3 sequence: CSARDTGPYEQYF. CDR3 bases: TGCAGTGCTAGGGACACCGGCCCCTACGAGCAGTACTTC.

CDR3 loop: CASSLDTGPNQPQHF. The CDR3 DNA reads TGCGCCAGCAGCCTCGACACAGGGCCCAATCAGCCCCAGCATTTT. The chain couples TRBV4-3 to TRBJ1-5; D is possibly TRBD1 (6 bases). Germline V CDR1 and CDR2: LGHNA, YSLEER. This CDR3 has 15 residues. Between the trimmed V and J ends, which lost 4 bases and 3 bases, there was a span of 13 bases.

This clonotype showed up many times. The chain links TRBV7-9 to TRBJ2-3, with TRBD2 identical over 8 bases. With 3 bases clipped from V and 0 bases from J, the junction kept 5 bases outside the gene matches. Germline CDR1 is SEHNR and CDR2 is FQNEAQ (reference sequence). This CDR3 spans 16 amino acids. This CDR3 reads CASSFPGRASTDTQYF. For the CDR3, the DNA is TGTGCCAGCAGCTTCCCCGGGAGGGCCAGCACAGATACGCAGTATTTT.

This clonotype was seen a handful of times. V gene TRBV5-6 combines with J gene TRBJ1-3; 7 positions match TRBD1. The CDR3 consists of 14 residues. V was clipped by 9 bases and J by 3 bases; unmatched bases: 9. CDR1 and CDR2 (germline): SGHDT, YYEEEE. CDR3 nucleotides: TGTGCCACCCAGGAGGGGGCTTTTGGAAACACCATATATTTT. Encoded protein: CATQEGAFGNTIYF.

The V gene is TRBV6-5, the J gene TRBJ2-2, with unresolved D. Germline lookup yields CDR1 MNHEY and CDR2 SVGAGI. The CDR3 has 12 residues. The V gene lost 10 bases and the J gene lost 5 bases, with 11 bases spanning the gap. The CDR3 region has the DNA TGTGCCACGACCTCCGGGACCGGGGAGCTGTTTTTT. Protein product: CATTSGTGELFF.

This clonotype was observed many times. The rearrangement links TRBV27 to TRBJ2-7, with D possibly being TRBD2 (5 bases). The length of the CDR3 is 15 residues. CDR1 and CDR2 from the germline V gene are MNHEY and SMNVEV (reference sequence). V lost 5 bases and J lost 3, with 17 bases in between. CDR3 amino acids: CASSPTGSADYEQYF. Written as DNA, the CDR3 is TGTGCCAGCAGTCCGACTGGTAGCGCAGACTACGAGCAGTACTTC.